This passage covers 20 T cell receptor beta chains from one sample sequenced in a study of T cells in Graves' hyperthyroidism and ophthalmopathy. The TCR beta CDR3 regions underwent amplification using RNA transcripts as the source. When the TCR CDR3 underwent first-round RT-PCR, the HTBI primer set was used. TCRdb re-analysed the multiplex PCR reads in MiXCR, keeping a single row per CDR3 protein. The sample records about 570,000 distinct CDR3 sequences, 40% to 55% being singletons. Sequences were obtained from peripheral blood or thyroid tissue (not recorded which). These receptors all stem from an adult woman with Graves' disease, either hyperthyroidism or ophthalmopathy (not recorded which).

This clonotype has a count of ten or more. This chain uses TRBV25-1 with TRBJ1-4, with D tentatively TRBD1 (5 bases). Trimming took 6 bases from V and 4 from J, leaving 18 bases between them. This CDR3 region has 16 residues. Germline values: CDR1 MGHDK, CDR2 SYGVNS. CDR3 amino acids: CASSGRGVGSNEKLFF. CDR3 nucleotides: TGTGCCAGCAGCGGACGGGGGGTTGGAAGTAATGAAAAACTGTTTTTT.

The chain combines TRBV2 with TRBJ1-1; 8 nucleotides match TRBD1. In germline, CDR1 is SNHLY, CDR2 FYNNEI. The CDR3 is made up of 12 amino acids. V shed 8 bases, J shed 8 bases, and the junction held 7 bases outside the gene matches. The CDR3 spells CASERTGPEAFF. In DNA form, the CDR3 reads TGTGCCAGCGAGAGGACAGGGCCGGAAGCTTTCTTT.

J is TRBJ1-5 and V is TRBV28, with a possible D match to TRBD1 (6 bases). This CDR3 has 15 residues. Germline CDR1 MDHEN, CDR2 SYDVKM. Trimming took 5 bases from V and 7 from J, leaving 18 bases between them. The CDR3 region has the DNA TGTGCCAGCAGTCCCAATTCAGGGGTTCGGCAGCCCCAGCATTTT. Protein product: CASSPNSGVRQPQHF. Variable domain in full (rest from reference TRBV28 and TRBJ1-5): DVKVTQSSRYLVKRTGEKVFLECVQDMDHENMFWYRQDPGLGLRLIYFSYDVKMKEKGDIPEGYSVSREKKERFSLILESASTNQTSMYLCASSPNSGVRQPQHFGDGTRLSIL.

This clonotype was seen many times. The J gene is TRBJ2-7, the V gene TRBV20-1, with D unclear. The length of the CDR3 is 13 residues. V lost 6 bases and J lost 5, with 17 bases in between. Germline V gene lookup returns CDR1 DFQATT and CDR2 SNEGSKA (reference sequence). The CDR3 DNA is TGCAGTGCAATCACCGGGTCCAACCACGAGCAGTACTTC. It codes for CSAITGSNHEQYF.

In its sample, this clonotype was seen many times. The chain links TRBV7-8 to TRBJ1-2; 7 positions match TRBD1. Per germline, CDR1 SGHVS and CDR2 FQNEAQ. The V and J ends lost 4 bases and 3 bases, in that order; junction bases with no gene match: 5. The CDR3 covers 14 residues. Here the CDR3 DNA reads TGTGCCAGCAGCTCGAGACAGGGACACTATGGCTACACCTTC. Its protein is CASSSRQGHYGYTF.

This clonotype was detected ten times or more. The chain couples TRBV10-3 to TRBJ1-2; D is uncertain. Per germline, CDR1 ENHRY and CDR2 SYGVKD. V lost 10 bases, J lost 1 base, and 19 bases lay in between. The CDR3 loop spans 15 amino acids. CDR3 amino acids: CATQTRPESNYGYTF. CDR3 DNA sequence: TGTGCCACACAAACCCGGCCAGAAAGTAACTATGGCTACACCTTC.

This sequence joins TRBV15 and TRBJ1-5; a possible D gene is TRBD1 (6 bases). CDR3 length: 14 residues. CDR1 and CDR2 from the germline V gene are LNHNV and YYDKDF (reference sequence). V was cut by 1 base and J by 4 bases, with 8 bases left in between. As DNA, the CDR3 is TGTGCCACCAGCAGAGGACAGGAAAATCAGCCCCAGCATTTT. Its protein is CATSRGQENQPQHF.

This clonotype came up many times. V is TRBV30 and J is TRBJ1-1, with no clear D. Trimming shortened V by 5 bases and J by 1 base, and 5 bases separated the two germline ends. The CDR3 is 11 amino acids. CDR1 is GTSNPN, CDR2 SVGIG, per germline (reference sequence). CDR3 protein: CAWVGNTEAFF. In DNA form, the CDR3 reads TGTGCCTGGGTGGGGAACACTGAAGCTTTCTTT.

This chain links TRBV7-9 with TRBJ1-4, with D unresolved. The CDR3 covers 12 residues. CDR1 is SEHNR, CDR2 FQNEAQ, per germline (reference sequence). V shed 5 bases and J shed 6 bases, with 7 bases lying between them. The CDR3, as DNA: TGTGCCAGCAGCCACACGGATGAAAAACTGTTTTTT. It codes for CASSHTDEKLFF.

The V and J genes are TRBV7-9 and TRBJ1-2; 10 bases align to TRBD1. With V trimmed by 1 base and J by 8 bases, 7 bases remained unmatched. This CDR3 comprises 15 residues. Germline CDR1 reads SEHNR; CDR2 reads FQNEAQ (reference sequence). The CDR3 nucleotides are TGTGCCAGCAGCTTAGAGGGGACAGGGGATAAAGGCTACACCTTC. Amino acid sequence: CASSLEGTGDKGYTF.

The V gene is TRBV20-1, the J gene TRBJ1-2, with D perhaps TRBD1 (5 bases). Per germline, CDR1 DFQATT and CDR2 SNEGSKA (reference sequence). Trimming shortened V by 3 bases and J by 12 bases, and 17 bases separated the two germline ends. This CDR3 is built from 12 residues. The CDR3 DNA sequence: TGCAGTGCTAGCGACAGTAGCTCTGGAAACACCTTC. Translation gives CSASDSSSGNTF.

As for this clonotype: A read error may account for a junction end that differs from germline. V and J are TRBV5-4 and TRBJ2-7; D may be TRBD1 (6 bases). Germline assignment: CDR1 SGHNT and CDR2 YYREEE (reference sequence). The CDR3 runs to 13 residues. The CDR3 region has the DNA TGTGCCAGCAGCCACCGGACAGCATACGAGCAGTGCTTC. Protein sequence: CASSHRTAYEQCF.

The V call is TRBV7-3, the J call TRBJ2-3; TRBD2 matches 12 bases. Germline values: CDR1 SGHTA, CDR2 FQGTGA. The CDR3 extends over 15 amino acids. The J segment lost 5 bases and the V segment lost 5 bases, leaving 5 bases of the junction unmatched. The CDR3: CASSPQGLAGDTQYF. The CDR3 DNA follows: TGTGCCAGCAGCCCCCAGGGACTAGCGGGAGATACGCAGTATTTT.

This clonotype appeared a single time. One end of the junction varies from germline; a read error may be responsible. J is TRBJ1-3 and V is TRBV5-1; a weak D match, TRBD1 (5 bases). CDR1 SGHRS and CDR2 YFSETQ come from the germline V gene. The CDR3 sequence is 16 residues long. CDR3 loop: CASSSTWGNSGNAIYF. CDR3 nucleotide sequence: TGTGCCAGCTCGTCCACATGGGGGAACTCTGGAAACGCCATATATTTT.

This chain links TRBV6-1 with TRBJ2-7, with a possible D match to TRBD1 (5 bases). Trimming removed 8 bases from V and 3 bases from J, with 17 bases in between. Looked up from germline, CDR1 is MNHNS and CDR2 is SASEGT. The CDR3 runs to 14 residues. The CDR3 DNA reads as TGTGCCAGCCGGCGGATGGGGCTCCTCTACGAGCAGTACTTC. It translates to CASRRMGLLYEQYF.

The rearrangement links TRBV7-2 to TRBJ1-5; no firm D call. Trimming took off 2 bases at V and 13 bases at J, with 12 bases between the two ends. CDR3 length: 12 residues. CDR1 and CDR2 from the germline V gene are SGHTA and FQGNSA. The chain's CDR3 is CASSLTVPYQHF. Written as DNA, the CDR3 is TGTGCCAGCAGCTTAACAGTACCGTATCAGCATTTT.

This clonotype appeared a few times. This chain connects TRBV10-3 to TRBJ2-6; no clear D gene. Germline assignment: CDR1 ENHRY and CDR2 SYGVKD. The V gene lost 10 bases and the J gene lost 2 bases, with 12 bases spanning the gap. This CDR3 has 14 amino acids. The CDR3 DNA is TGTGCCACGGTGGAGTTAGCTGGGGCCAACGTCCTGACTTTC. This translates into CATVELAGANVLTF.

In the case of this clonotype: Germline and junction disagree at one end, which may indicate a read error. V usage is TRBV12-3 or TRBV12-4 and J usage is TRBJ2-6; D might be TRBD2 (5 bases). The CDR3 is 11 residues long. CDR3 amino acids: CATQVAGTEAF. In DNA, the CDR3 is TGTGCCACCCAGGTCGCGGGCACTGAAGCTTTC.

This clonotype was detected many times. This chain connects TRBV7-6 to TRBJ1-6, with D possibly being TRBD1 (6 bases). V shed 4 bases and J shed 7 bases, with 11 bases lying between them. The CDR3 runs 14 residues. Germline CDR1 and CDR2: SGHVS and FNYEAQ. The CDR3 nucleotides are TGTGCCAGCAGCTCCACAGGGTACAATTCACCCCTCCACTTT. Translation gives CASSSTGYNSPLHF.

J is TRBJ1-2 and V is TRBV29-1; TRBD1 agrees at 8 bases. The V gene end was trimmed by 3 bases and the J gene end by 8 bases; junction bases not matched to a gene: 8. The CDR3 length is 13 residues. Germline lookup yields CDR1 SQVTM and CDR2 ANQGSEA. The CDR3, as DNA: TGCAGCGTTGACAGGGGGCGGAGGGAAGGCTACACCTTC. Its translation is CSVDRGRREGYTF.